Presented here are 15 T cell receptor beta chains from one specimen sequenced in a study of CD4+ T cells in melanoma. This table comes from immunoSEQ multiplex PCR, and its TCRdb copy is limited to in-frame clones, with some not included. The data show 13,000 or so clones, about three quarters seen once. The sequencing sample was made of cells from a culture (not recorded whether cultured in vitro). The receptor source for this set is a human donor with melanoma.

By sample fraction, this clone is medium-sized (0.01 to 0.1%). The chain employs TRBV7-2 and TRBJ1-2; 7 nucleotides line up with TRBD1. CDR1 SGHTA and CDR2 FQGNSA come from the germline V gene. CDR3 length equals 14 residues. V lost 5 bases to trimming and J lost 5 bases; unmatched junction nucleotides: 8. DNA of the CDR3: TGTGCCAGCAGCAGGCAAGGGGGCCGGTATGGCTACACCTTC. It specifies CASSRQGGRYGYTF.

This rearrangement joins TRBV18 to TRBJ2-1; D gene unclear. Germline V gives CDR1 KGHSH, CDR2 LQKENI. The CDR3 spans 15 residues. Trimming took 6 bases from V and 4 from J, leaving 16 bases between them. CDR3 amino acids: CASSAAATRYNEQFF. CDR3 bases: TGTGCCAGCTCCGCCGCGGCTACCCGATACAATGAGCAGTTCTTC.

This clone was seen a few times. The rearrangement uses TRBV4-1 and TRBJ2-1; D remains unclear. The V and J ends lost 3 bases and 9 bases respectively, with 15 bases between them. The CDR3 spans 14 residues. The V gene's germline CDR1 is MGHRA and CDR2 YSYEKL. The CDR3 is CASSHPRVGPEQFF. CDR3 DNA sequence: TGCGCCAGCAGCCACCCTCGAGTAGGTCCTGAGCAGTTCTTC.

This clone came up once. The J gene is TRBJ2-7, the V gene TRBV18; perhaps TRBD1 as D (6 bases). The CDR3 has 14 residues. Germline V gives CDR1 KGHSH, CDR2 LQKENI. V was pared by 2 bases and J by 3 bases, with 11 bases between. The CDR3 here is CASSPEDSYYEQYF. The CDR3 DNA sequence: TGTGCCAGCTCACCAGAGGACAGCTACTACGAGCAGTACTTC.

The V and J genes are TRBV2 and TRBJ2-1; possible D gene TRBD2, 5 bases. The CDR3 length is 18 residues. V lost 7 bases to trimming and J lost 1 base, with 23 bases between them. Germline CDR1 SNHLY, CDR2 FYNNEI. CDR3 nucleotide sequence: TGTGCCAGCAAGGGAGCCTTAGGTGGGGAAGGATCCTACAATGAGCAGTTCTTC. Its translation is CASKGALGGEGSYNEQFF. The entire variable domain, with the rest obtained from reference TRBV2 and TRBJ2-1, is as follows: EPEVTQTPSHQVTQMGQEVILRCVPISNHLYFYWYRQILGQKVEFLVSFYNNEISEKSEIFDDQFSVERPDGSNFTLKIRSTKLEDSAMYFCASKGALGGEGSYNEQFFGPGTRLTVL.

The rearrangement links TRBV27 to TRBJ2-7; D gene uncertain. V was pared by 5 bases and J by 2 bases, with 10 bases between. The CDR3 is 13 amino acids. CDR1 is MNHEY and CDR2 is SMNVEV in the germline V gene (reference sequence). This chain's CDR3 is CASSRRYAYEQYF. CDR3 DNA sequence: TGTGCCAGCAGTCGGAGATATGCCTACGAGCAGTACTTC.

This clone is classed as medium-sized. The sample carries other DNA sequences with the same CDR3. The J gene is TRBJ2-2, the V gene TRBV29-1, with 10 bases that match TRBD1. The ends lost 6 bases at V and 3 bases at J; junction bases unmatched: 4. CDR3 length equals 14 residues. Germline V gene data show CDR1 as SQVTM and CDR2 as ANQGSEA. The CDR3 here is CSVAGTGDTGELFF. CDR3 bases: TGCAGCGTCGCCGGGACAGGGGACACCGGGGAGCTGTTTTTT.

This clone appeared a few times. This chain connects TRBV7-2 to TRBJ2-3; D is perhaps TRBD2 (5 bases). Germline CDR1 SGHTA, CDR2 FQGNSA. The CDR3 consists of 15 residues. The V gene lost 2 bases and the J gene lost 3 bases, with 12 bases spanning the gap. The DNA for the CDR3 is TGTGCCAGCAGCTTACAGCGGCTAGCTACAGATACGCAGTATTTT. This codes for CASSLQRLATDTQYF.

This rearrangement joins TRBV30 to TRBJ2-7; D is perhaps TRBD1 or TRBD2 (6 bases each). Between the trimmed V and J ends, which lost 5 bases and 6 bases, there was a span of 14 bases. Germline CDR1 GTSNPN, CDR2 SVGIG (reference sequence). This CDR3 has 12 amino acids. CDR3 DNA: TGTGCCTGGGCTAGGGGGGCGGGCGAGCAGTACTTC. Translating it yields CAWARGAGEQYF.

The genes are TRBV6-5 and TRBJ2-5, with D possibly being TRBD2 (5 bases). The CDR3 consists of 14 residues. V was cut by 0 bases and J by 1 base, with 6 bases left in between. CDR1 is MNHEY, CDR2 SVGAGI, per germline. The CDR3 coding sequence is TGTGCCAGCAGTTACTCGAGGGCCCAAGAGACCCAGTACTTC. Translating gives CASSYSRAQETQYF.

In DNA form, the CDR3 reads TGCGCCAGCAGCTTGGGGGGACTAGAGACCCAGTACTTC. Amino acids: CASSLGGLETQYF. The chain has TRBV5-1 and TRBJ2-5, with D perhaps matching TRBD2 (6 bases). The CDR3 covers 13 residues. V was clipped by 0 bases and J by 4 bases, with 7 bases between them. Germline V CDR1 and CDR2: SGHRS, YFSETQ.

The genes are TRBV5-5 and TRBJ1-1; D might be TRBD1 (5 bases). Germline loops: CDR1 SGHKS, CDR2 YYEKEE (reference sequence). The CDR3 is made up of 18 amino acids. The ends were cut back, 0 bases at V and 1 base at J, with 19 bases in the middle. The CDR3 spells CASSLGPLVGQTNTEAFF. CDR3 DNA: TGTGCCAGCAGCTTGGGACCTCTAGTGGGGCAGACGAACACTGAAGCTTTCTTT.

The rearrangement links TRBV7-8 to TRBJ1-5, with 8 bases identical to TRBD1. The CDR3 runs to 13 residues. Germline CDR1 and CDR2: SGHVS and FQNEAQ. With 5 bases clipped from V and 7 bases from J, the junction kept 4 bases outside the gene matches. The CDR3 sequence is CASSTGGRQPQHF. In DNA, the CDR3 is TGTGCCAGCAGCACAGGGGGACGACAGCCCCAGCATTTT.

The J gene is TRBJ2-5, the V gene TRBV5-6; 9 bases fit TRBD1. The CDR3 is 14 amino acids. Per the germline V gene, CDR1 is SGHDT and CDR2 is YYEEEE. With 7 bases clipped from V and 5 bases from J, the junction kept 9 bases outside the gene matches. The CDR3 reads CASSGQGISETQYF. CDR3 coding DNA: TGTGCCAGCTCCGGACAGGGGATATCGGAGACCCAGTACTTC.

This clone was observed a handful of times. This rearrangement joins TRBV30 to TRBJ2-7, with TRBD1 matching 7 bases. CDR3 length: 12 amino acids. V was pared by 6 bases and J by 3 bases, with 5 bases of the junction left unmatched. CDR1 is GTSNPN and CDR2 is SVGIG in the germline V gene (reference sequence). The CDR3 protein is CACGTAIYEQYF. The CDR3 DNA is TGTGCCTGTGGGACAGCAATCTACGAGCAGTACTTC.